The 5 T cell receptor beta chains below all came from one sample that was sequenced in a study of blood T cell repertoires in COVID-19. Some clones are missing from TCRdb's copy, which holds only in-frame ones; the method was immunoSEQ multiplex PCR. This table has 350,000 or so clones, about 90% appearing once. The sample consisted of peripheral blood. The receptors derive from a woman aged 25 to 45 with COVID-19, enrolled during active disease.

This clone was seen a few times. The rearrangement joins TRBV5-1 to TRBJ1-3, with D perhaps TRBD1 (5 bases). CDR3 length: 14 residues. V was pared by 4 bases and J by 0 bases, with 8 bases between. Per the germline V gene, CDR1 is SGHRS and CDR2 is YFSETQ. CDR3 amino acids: CASSADSSGNTIYF. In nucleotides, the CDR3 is TGCGCCAGCAGCGCCGACAGCTCTGGAAACACCATATATTTT.

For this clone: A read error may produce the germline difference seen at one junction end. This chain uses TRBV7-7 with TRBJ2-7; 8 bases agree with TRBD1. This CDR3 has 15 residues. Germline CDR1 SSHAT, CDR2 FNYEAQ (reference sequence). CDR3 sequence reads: CASSLGETGEYEQYF. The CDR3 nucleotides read TGTGCTAGCAGCTTAGGGGAGACAGGGGAGTACGAGCAGTACTTC.

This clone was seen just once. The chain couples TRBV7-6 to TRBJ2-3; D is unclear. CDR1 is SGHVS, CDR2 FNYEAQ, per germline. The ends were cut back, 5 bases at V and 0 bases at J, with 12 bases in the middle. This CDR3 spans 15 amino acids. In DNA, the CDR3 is TGTGCCAGCAGCACCACACCCGTTAGCACAGATACGCAGTATTTT. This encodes CASSTTPVSTDTQYF.

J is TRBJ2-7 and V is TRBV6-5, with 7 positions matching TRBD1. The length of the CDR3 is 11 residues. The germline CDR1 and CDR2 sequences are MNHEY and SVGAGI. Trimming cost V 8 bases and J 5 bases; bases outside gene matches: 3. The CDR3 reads CASGTENEQYF. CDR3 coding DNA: TGTGCCAGCGGGACAGAGAACGAGCAGTACTTC.

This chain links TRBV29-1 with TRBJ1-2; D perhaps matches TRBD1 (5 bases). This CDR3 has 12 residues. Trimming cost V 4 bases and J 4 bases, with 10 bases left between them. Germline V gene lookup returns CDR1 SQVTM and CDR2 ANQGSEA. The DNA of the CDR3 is TGCAGCGTTGTTGTAGGGGCCTATGGCTACACCTTC. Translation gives CSVVVGAYGYTF.